These 11 T cell receptor beta chains share one sample of origin, sequenced in a study of cytomegalovirus exposure and HLA in healthy donors. Use of 60 Vbeta and 13 Jbeta primers characterized the PCR. Repertoires were generated with immunoSEQ multiplex PCR, while TCRdb's copy carries only in-frame clones and drops some. Among 160,000 or so clones listed, roughly 78% were seen once. Material for sequencing was PBMCs. All receptors come from a woman aged 40-49 years in good health and CMV-seronegative.

The rearrangement joins TRBV6-5 to TRBJ1-2, with TRBD1 identical over 11 bases. The CDR3 is made up of 13 amino acids. The germline CDR1 and CDR2 sequences are MNHEY and SVGAGI. V gave up 7 bases and J gave up 7 bases; unmatched junction bases: 5. The DNA for the CDR3 is TGTGCCAGCACCCCGGACAGGGGGCTTGGCTACACCTTC. Protein: CASTPDRGLGYTF.

The rearrangement joins TRBV18 to TRBJ2-7, with 7 bases that match TRBD2. The germline V gene has CDR1 KGHSH and CDR2 LQKENI. This CDR3 has 15 residues. J lost 4 bases, V lost 4 bases, and 10 bases had no gene match. CDR3 coding DNA: TGTGCCAGCTCACATTCTACGGGGGGAACTTACGAGCAGTACTTC. Its protein is CASSHSTGGTYEQYF.

This clone was seen just once. The chain employs TRBV19 and TRBJ2-1; 8 bases are a match to TRBD1. From germline, CDR1 is LNHDA and CDR2 SQIVND (reference sequence). Germline trimming cut 7 bases from V and 5 bases from J; bases unmatched to any gene: 7. The CDR3 is 14 amino acids. The CDR3 nucleotides are TGTGCCAGTAACGACAGGGGTGGTAACAATGAGCAGTTCTTC. It specifies CASNDRGGNNEQFF.

The gene calls are TRBV6-6 and TRBJ2-7, with TRBD1 identical over 7 bases. The junction had 7 bases not matched to a gene; V was cut back by 6 bases and J by 2 bases. Germline V gives CDR1 MNHNY, CDR2 SVGAGI (reference sequence). The CDR3 sequence is 14 residues long. CDR3 residues: CASRPRDRPYEQYF. As DNA, the CDR3 is TGTGCCAGCAGACCCCGGGACAGACCCTACGAGCAGTACTTC.

The V gene is TRBV2, the J gene TRBJ2-2; D remains ambiguous. The V end lost 1 base, the J end lost 3 bases, and 9 bases lay between the germline ends. Germline-derived CDR1 and CDR2 are SNHLY and FYNNEI. The CDR3 runs 15 residues. As DNA, the CDR3 is TGTGCCAGCAGTGAAGGGCTGCCCCACACCGGGGAGCTGTTTTTT. This translates into CASSEGLPHTGELFF.

The chain joins TRBV12-5 to TRBJ2-1, with 7 bases that match TRBD2. Germline lookup yields CDR1 LGHNT and CDR2 FRNRAP. The CDR3 extends over 16 amino acids. V was clipped by 1 base and J by 3 bases; unmatched bases: 6. CDR3 in amino acids: CASGLATGGIYNEQFF. The CDR3 DNA follows: TGTGCTAGTGGTTTGGCGACCGGGGGGATCTACAATGAGCAGTTCTTC.

The gene calls are TRBV7-2 and TRBJ2-7, with 7 bases that match TRBD2. This CDR3 spans 15 amino acids. With 5 bases clipped from V and 2 bases from J, the junction kept 9 bases outside the gene matches. Germline CDR1 is SGHTA and CDR2 is FQGNSA. CDR3 DNA: TGTGCCAGCAGCCCGTCGGGGGGACTGACCTACGAGCAGTACTTC. Protein sequence: CASSPSGGLTYEQYF.

V and J are TRBV6-1 and TRBJ2-7, with TRBD1 identical over 12 bases. Germline CDR1 reads MNHNS; CDR2 reads SASEGT. Unmatched junction bases numbered 5, after V lost 8 bases and J lost 6 bases. This CDR3 has 13 amino acids. CDR3 protein: CASSGQGAFEQYF. As DNA, the CDR3 is TGTGCCAGCTCGGGACAGGGGGCGTTCGAGCAGTACTTC.

The chain uses TRBV4-2 and TRBJ2-7, with D unresolved. The CDR3 runs 15 residues. CDR1 and CDR2 from the germline V gene are LGHNA and YNFKEQ. The germline V and J ends were trimmed by 0 bases and 2 bases, with 11 bases remaining between them. The CDR3 sequence: CASSQDASLAYEQYF. The CDR3 region has the DNA TGTGCCAGCAGCCAAGACGCTAGTCTGGCCTACGAGCAGTACTTC.

This chain connects TRBV5-6 to TRBJ1-2, with TRBD1 matching over 7 bases. The germline gives CDR1 SGHDT, CDR2 YYEEEE. CDR3 length: 15 residues. The V and J ends lost 4 bases and 4 bases, in that order; junction bases with no gene match: 10. The CDR3 loop reads CASSPEGQLGYGYTF. DNA of the CDR3: TGTGCCAGCAGCCCGGAGGGACAGCTAGGCTATGGCTACACCTTC.

J is TRBJ1-2 and V is TRBV29-1; weak D call: TRBD1 (6 bases). Germline values: CDR1 SQVTM, CDR2 ANQGSEA. V was pared by 1 base and J by 8 bases, with 20 bases between. The CDR3 length is 15 residues. CDR3 sequence: CSVEGESTQRGGYTF. The CDR3 DNA follows: TGCAGCGTTGAAGGAGAGAGCACCCAGAGGGGGGGCTACACCTTC.